The clone carrying this TCR beta chain was counted at least ten times. Its target is unknown. These data originate in a study of T-cell reconstitution after alpha-beta-depleted transplantation in children. TCRbeta library construction was performed incorporating unique molecular identifiers. MiXCR, applied by TCRdb to the PCR reads, yields one record per CDR3 protein. The sample includes over 200,000 distinct CDR3 sequences, roughly 11% of them seen just once. Study conclusions and caveats: Newly produced T cells mostly provided counts and TCRbeta diversity after one year, as hyperexpanded clones declined.

The CDR3 consists of 14 residues. Germline V gene sequence: CDR1 MDHEN, CDR2 SYDVKM. V was pared by 6 bases and J by 3 bases, with 13 bases between. The TCR sequence derives from a child in the first two years of life with acute myeloid leukemia, due to receive a stem cell transplant. Here the sequenced sample was PBMCs, taken before TCRalphabeta/CD19-depleted stem cell transplant. This sequence joins TRBV28 and TRBJ2-3; D not resolved. Written as DNA, the CDR3 is TGTGCCAGCAGCCCGGCCGTGCGGACAGATACGCAGTATTTT. Protein product: CASSPAVRTDTQYF.